This entry lists 27 T cell receptor beta chains sequenced from one sample in a study of cytomegalovirus exposure and HLA in healthy donors. The data were produced by immunoSEQ multiplex PCR, yet TCRdb's version contains in-frame clones alone and is incomplete. Of approximately 160,000 clones in the sample, 85% to 90% are singletons; the top ten hold approximately 3.2%. Material: PBMCs. The receptors were gathered from a woman aged 18-35 years in good health and CMV-seropositive.

This clone has more than one count but fewer than ten. The chain combines TRBV6-1 with TRBJ1-2; D remains unclear. In germline, CDR1 is MNHNS, CDR2 SASEGT. The CDR3 sequence is 13 residues long. With 1 base removed from V and 6 bases from J, the gap between germline ends came to 9 bases. CDR3 nucleotide sequence: TGTGCCAGCAGTGAAGTCCAGGCCGATGGCTACACCTTC. This encodes CASSEVQADGYTF.

This chain joins TRBV28 and TRBJ2-6, with 7 bases fitting TRBD1. The CDR3 covers 16 residues. From germline, CDR1 is MDHEN and CDR2 SYDVKM. V trimming: 3 bases; J trimming: 0 bases; junction bases outside the gene matches: 2. CDR3 sequence (DNA): TGTGCCAGCAGTTTTAACAGGGGCTCTGGGGCCAACGTCCTGACTTTC. Translation: CASSFNRGSGANVLTF.

The chain joins TRBV6-5 to TRBJ1-1; D unresolved. The V end lost 2 bases, the J end lost 4 bases, and 11 bases lay between the germline ends. The CDR3 loop spans 14 amino acids. Germline-derived CDR1 and CDR2 are MNHEY and SVGAGI. The CDR3 sequence is CASSYGWPPTEAFF. CDR3 DNA sequence: TGTGCCAGCAGTTACGGTTGGCCTCCCACTGAAGCTTTCTTT.

This sequence joins TRBV28 and TRBJ2-3; a possible D gene is TRBD2 (5 bases). V lost 8 bases to trimming and J lost 5 bases, with 8 bases between them. Per the germline V gene, CDR1 is MDHEN and CDR2 is SYDVKM. The CDR3 has 11 residues. DNA of the CDR3: TGTGCCAGCGAGGGTGGAGATACGCAGTATTTT. It translates to CASEGGDTQYF. The full variable domain, with the rest looked up from reference TRBV28 and TRBJ2-3, is DVKVTQSSRYLVKRTGEKVFLECVQDMDHENMFWYRQDPGLGLRLIYFSYDVKMKEKGDIPEGYSVSREKKERFSLILESASTNQTSMYLCASEGGDTQYFGPGTRLTVL.

The rearrangement links TRBV2 to TRBJ2-1, with D maybe TRBD1 (6 bases). V shed 1 base and J shed 9 bases, with 10 bases lying between them. Germline V gene data show CDR1 as SNHLY and CDR2 as FYNNEI. This CDR3 spans 13 amino acids. CDR3 sequence: CASSEVQGGEQFF. CDR3 nucleotides: TGTGCCAGCAGTGAAGTACAGGGCGGTGAGCAGTTCTTC.

The chain couples TRBV28 to TRBJ2-1; possibly TRBD1 for D (5 bases). Between the trimmed V and J ends, which lost 3 bases and 7 bases, there was a span of 16 bases. CDR1 and CDR2 from the germline V gene are MDHEN and SYDVKM. This CDR3 comprises 15 residues. The DNA for the CDR3 is TGTGCCAGCAGTTTGAAAGGGGCTTTAACAAATGAGCAGTTCTTC. It specifies CASSLKGALTNEQFF. The whole variable domain, filled in from reference TRBV28 and TRBJ2-1, reads DVKVTQSSRYLVKRTGEKVFLECVQDMDHENMFWYRQDPGLGLRLIYFSYDVKMKEKGDIPEGYSVSREKKERFSLILESASTNQTSMYLCASSLKGALTNEQFFGPGTRLTVL.

The genes are TRBV7-9 and TRBJ2-1, with TRBD1 identical over 12 bases. There are 16 residues in the CDR3. Unmatched junction bases numbered 7, after V lost 1 base and J lost 9 bases. CDR1 is SEHNR and CDR2 is FQNEAQ in the germline V gene (reference sequence). CDR3: CASSLEIGTGGGEQFF. The DNA of the CDR3 is TGTGCCAGCAGCTTAGAGATTGGGACAGGGGGCGGTGAGCAGTTCTTC.

The J gene is TRBJ2-6, the V gene TRBV25-1, with a weak D call TRBD2 (5 bases). The CDR3 is 15 residues long. V gave up 2 bases and J gave up 4 bases, with 9 bases separating them. CDR1 MGHDK and CDR2 SYGVNS come from the germline V gene. The CDR3 reads CASSEPGSGANVLTF. CDR3 coding DNA: TGTGCCAGCAGTGAACCGGGGTCCGGGGCCAACGTCCTGACTTTC.

V usage is TRBV29-1 and J usage is TRBJ2-7; D might be TRBD2 (7 bases). Trimming removed 2 bases at V and 5 bases at J, with 19 bases between. The germline gives CDR1 SQVTM, CDR2 ANQGSEA. This CDR3 is 15 amino acids long. The CDR3: CSVEKNWGGRDEQYF. CDR3 coding DNA: TGCAGCGTTGAAAAAAACTGGGGGGGCCGGGACGAGCAGTACTTC.

This chain links TRBV11-2 with TRBJ2-3, with D tentatively TRBD2 (6 bases). The CDR3 runs to 14 residues. Deletions cut 6 bases from V and 7 bases from J, with 17 bases between. From germline, CDR1 is SGHAT and CDR2 FQNNGV. The CDR3 region has the DNA TGTGCCAGCAGTCCGGACTATACCCCCTATACGCAGTATTTT. Amino acids: CASSPDYTPYTQYF.

The V gene is TRBV28, the J gene TRBJ2-7, with TRBD1 matching over 8 bases. Germline V gene lookup returns CDR1 MDHEN and CDR2 SYDVKM. V lost 5 bases and J lost 1; bases outside the gene matches: 4. This CDR3 spans 14 amino acids. As DNA, the CDR3 is TGTGCCAGCAGTAGGACAGGGATATCCTACGAGCAGTACTTC. Protein product: CASSRTGISYEQYF.

The chain recombines TRBV7-2 with TRBJ2-5; TRBD1 aligns across 7 bases. Germline V gives CDR1 SGHTA, CDR2 FQGNSA. Trimming removed 4 bases from V and 1 base from J; junction bases left unmatched: 3. This CDR3 region has 14 residues. CDR3 bases: TGTGCCAGCAGCTGGACAGGTTCCCAAGAGACCCAGTACTTC. This translates into CASSWTGSQETQYF.

This clone was picked up one time. The V gene is TRBV7-9, the J gene TRBJ2-7, with TRBD1 matching 7 bases. This CDR3 region has 16 residues. The germline V gene has CDR1 SEHNR and CDR2 FQNEAQ (reference sequence). V lost 5 bases to trimming and J lost 3 bases; unmatched junction nucleotides: 13. CDR3 region: CASSPILTGMDYEQYF. DNA for the CDR3: TGTGCCAGCAGCCCTATCCTGACAGGGATGGACTACGAGCAGTACTTC.

The chain has TRBV11-2 and TRBJ2-1; 8 bases map to TRBD1. The V and J ends lost 5 bases and 15 bases, in that order; junction bases with no gene match: 9. Germline V gene sequence: CDR1 SGHAT, CDR2 FQNNGV. The CDR3 totals 12 residues. The CDR3 loop reads CASSVDRGIRFF. The CDR3 DNA follows: TGTGCCAGCAGCGTTGACAGGGGTATTCGGTTCTTC.

This sequence joins TRBV19 and TRBJ1-1, with 11 bases identical to TRBD1. CDR1 LNHDA and CDR2 SQIVND come from the germline V gene (reference sequence). The V segment lost 5 bases and the J segment 7 bases; nucleotides outside the gene matches: 12. The CDR3 length is 16 residues. CDR3 sequence: CASSFLGQGALVEAFF. The CDR3, as DNA: TGTGCCAGTAGTTTTCTTGGACAGGGGGCCTTGGTTGAAGCTTTCTTT.

This chain links TRBV6-1 with TRBJ2-7, with D possibly TRBD1 on 6 matching bases. CDR3 length equals 13 residues. Germline V gene data show CDR1 as MNHNS and CDR2 as SASEGT. Deletions cut 6 bases from V and 0 bases from J, with 9 bases between. The chain's CDR3 is CASRDRASYEQYF. CDR3 nucleotide sequence: TGTGCCAGCAGGGACAGAGCCTCCTACGAGCAGTACTTC.

This clone showed up just a few times. The chain uses TRBV28 and TRBJ1-5, with D possibly matching TRBD1 (5 bases). The germline V gene encodes CDR1 MDHEN and CDR2 SYDVKM. The V end was cut by 6 bases, the J end by 1 base, with 13 bases between. The CDR3 runs 15 residues. The CDR3 nucleotides are TGTGCCAGCAGCCACGGGGGAACCAGCAATCAGCCCCAGCATTTT. This codes for CASSHGGTSNQPQHF.

J is TRBJ2-7 and V is TRBV6-5; a possible D gene is TRBD1 (5 bases). V was clipped by 6 bases and J by 7 bases, with 16 bases between them. Germline CDR1 and CDR2: MNHEY and SVGAGI. This CDR3 is built from 13 residues. The chain's CDR3 is CASSTLNRREQYF. The CDR3 coding sequence is TGTGCCAGCAGCACCCTGAACAGGCGGGAGCAGTACTTC.

A remark on this clone: Other DNA sequences in the sample encode the same CDR3. J is TRBJ2-7 and V is TRBV2; 10 bases fit TRBD2. The CDR3 has 14 amino acids. Looked up from germline, CDR1 is SNHLY and CDR2 is FYNNEI. V shed 6 bases, J shed 0 bases, and the junction held 2 bases outside the gene matches. The CDR3 protein is CASSRTSGSYEQYF. CDR3 DNA: TGTGCCAGCAGCCGGACTAGCGGCTCCTACGAGCAGTACTTC.

V is TRBV6-5 and J is TRBJ1-5, with a tentative D call TRBD1 (5 bases). The CDR3 loop spans 13 amino acids. Looked up from germline, CDR1 is MNHEY and CDR2 is SVGAGI. V was shortened by 2 bases and J by 7 bases, with 9 bases between the two germline ends. The chain's CDR3 is CASSYGGVQPQHF. CDR3 DNA: TGTGCCAGCAGTTACGGGGGGGTGCAGCCCCAGCATTTT.

This clone was detected only once. DNA for the CDR3: TGTGCCAGCGCACTGGCGGGAGGAGCTTACGAGCAGTACTTC. Translation: CASALAGGAYEQYF. This chain connects TRBV11-2 to TRBJ2-7; 8 bases agree with TRBD2. V trimming: 8 bases; J trimming: 4 bases; junction bases outside the gene matches: 10. The CDR3 is 14 amino acids. In germline, CDR1 is SGHAT, CDR2 FQNNGV.

This chain links TRBV5-1 with TRBJ2-1; 8 bases match TRBD1. CDR3 length equals 16 residues. V lost 6 bases, J lost 0 bases, and 8 bases stayed unmatched. CDR1 is SGHRS and CDR2 is YFSETQ in the germline V gene. CDR3 sequence reads: CASTTDRASSYNEQFF. The CDR3 nucleotides read TGCGCCAGCACCACGGACAGGGCCAGCTCCTACAATGAGCAGTTCTTC.

V gene TRBV5-1 combines with J gene TRBJ2-7; weak D call: TRBD2 (6 bases). The V and J ends lost 7 bases and 6 bases respectively, with 23 bases between them. The CDR3 is made up of 15 amino acids. CDR1 and CDR2 from the germline V gene are SGHRS and YFSETQ. This CDR3 is CASAVSDAGLGEQYF. The CDR3 DNA reads TGCGCCAGCGCTGTTTCGGACGCGGGGCTCGGCGAGCAGTACTTC.

This clone was counted a few times. The chain carries TRBV5-4 and TRBJ2-7; D ambiguous. The CDR3 consists of 13 residues. Germline V gene lookup returns CDR1 SGHNT and CDR2 YYREEE (reference sequence). V was pared by 0 bases and J by 2 bases, with 6 bases between. CDR3 in amino acids: CASSLGTTYEQYF. The CDR3 bases are TGTGCCAGCAGCTTGGGTACTACCTACGAGCAGTACTTC.

This chain connects TRBV29-1 to TRBJ2-1, with D maybe TRBD2 (7 bases). Trimming took 4 bases from V and 3 from J, leaving 31 bases between them. The CDR3 extends over 20 amino acids. From germline, CDR1 is SQVTM and CDR2 ANQGSEA. CDR3 DNA sequence: TGCAGCGTTGGAGTGGGACCCCTAGGGGGGGACTCTCCAAACTACAATGAGCAGTTCTTC. It is translated as CSVGVGPLGGDSPNYNEQFF.

V and J are TRBV4-3 and TRBJ2-7; 8 bases are shared with TRBD1. V gave up 5 bases and J gave up 7 bases; unmatched junction bases: 19. Germline lookup yields CDR1 LGHNA and CDR2 YSLEER. The CDR3 sequence is 17 residues long. CDR3 protein: CASSDGAGWRRQGEQYF. CDR3 nucleotides: TGCGCCAGCAGCGACGGGGCGGGTTGGCGGAGACAGGGGGAGCAGTACTTC.

The chain joins TRBV14 to TRBJ1-4, with D unresolved. V was cut by 4 bases and J by 8 bases, with 14 bases left in between. Looked up from germline, CDR1 is SGHDN and CDR2 is FVKESK. The CDR3 covers 14 residues. CDR3 sequence reads: CASSRTGGGEKLFF. The CDR3 DNA is TGTGCCAGCAGCCGAACGGGCGGAGGAGAAAAACTGTTTTTT.